These T cell receptor beta chains were read from a single sample in a study of CD8+CD57+ T cells in acquired aplastic anemia. Each CDR3 protein is one row after TCRdb ran MiXCR on the reads. The sample lists around 200,000 distinct CDR3 sequences; 40% to 50% were seen once. The sample comprised sorted CD4+, CD8+, or CD8+CD57+ T cells (not recorded which) from PBMCs. These receptors were obtained from a human donor with aplastic anemia. CDR3s include the opening cysteine and the closing phenylalanine or tryptophan. D genes are given only for firm matches. Some rows have no size entry. The others give once, few or many, or a class for an expanded clone.

V gene: TRBV2
D gene: TRBD2
clone size: -
J gene: TRBJ2-5
CDR3 DNA: TGTGCCAGCAGTGTGAGTACGGGAGGGGGGACCCAGTACTTC
CDR3 protein: CASSVSTGGGTQYF

V gene: TRBV19
D gene: TRBD2
clone size: many
J gene: TRBJ2-1
CDR3 DNA: TGTGCCAGTAGGACGGGCGGGAGTAACCATGAGCAGTTCTTC
CDR3 protein: CASRTGGSNHEQFF

V gene: TRBV9
D gene: TRBD1
clone size: -
J gene: TRBJ2-3
CDR3 DNA: TGTGCCAGCGGGCCAGGGTTTCAGGGGGCAGATACGCAGTATTTT
CDR3 protein: CASGPGFQGADTQYF

V gene: TRBV2
D gene: -
clone size: -
J gene: TRBJ2-7
CDR3 DNA: TGTGCCAGCGGCCAGGGCCCGTGGAGCTACGAGCAGTACTTC
CDR3 protein: CASGQGPWSYEQYF

V gene: TRBV5-1
D gene: -
clone size: -
J gene: TRBJ2-1
CDR3 DNA: TGCGCCAGCAGCTTAGCCGTTTCGGAGGGAGGCAATGAGCAGTTCTTC
CDR3 protein: CASSLAVSEGGNEQFF

V gene: TRBV29-1
D gene: TRBD1
clone size: -
J gene: TRBJ1-2
CDR3 DNA: TGCAGCGTCGTCGACAGGGTATCCAACTATGGCTACACCTTC
CDR3 protein: CSVVDRVSNYGYTF

V gene: TRBV7-9
D gene: -
clone size: -
J gene: TRBJ2-7
CDR3 DNA: TGTGCCAGCAGCAAGGGTTACGAGCAGTACTTC
CDR3 protein: CASSKGYEQYF

V gene: TRBV4-2
D gene: -
clone size: many
J gene: TRBJ2-5
CDR3 DNA: TGTGCCAGCAGCCAAGAACAGGGGGGGCAGACCCAGTACTTC
CDR3 protein: CASSQEQGGQTQYF

V gene: TRBV5-6
D gene: TRBD1
clone size: many
J gene: TRBJ1-2
CDR3 DNA: TGTGCCAGCAACCAGGGGGCGGAGAGTGGCTACACCTTC
CDR3 protein: CASNQGAESGYTF

V gene: TRBV24-1
D gene: -
clone size: once
J gene: TRBJ1-2
CDR3 DNA: TGTGCCACCAGTGATCCTACAGGGAGTGGGAATGGCTACAGCTTC
CDR3 protein: CATSDPTGSGNGYSF

V gene: TRBV7-9
D gene: -
clone size: many
J gene: TRBJ1-1
CDR3 DNA: TGTGCCAGCAGCAATAAAAGGGAGACTGAAGCTTTCTTT
CDR3 protein: CASSNKRETEAFF

V gene: TRBV28
D gene: -
clone size: -
J gene: TRBJ2-5
CDR3 DNA: TGTGCCAGCAGTTTAGGGCAGCGTCCGGAGACCCAGTACTTC
CDR3 protein: CASSLGQRPETQYF

V gene: TRBV6-2/TRBV6-3
D gene: TRBD1
clone size: -
J gene: TRBJ2-5
CDR3 DNA: TGTGCCAGCAACGACTACAGGGGGAAGGAGACCCAGTACTTC
CDR3 protein: CASNDYRGKETQYF

V gene: TRBV2
D gene: -
clone size: -
J gene: TRBJ1-2
CDR3 DNA: TGTGCCAGCAGTGAAGCGAGAGACAACAACTTCTTTAACTATGGCTACACCTTC
CDR3 protein: CASSEARDNNFFNYGYTF

V gene: TRBV9
D gene: -
clone size: -
J gene: TRBJ1-2
CDR3 DNA: TGTGCCAGCAGCGTAGGAAGAGGTCCTCCTAACTATGGCTACACCTTC
CDR3 protein: CASSVGRGPPNYGYTF

V gene: TRBV19
D gene: TRBD1
clone size: -
J gene: TRBJ2-7
CDR3 DNA: TGTGCCAGTAGTATAGTGCGGACAGGTGGTGAGCAGTACTTC
CDR3 protein: CASSIVRTGGEQYF

V gene: TRBV6-1
D gene: -
clone size: many
J gene: TRBJ1-2
CDR3 DNA: TGTGCCAGCACTCTCCGACCGGGTTCCGGGGAAGGTGGCTACACCTTC
CDR3 protein: CASTLRPGSGEGGYTF

V gene: TRBV4-2
D gene: -
clone size: -
J gene: TRBJ2-1
CDR3 DNA: TGTGCCAGCAGCCCGCCACGCCCGACCACGACGTTGTACATGCTTAGGCAGTTCTTC
CDR3 protein: CASSPPRPTTTLYMLRQFF

V gene: TRBV7-9
D gene: -
clone size: -
J gene: TRBJ2-3
CDR3 DNA: TGTGCCAGCAGCTTTGACGACACAGATACGCAGTATTTT
CDR3 protein: CASSFDDTDTQYF

V gene: TRBV4-2
D gene: -
clone size: -
J gene: TRBJ2-1
CDR3 DNA: TGTGCCAGCAGCCAACCGGACAGCAGCTCCTACAATGAGCAGTTCTTC
CDR3 protein: CASSQPDSSSYNEQFF

V gene: TRBV12-3/TRBV12-4
D gene: -
clone size: many
J gene: TRBJ1-1
CDR3 DNA: TGTGCCAGCAGTAACGACAGATTGAACACTGAAGCTTTCTTT
CDR3 protein: CASSNDRLNTEAFF

V gene: TRBV20-1
D gene: TRBD2
clone size: -
J gene: TRBJ2-3
CDR3 DNA: TGCAGTGCTTATCTAGCGGGGGGGCCCACAGATACGCAGTATTTT
CDR3 protein: CSAYLAGGPTDTQYF

V gene: TRBV7-8
D gene: -
clone size: many
J gene: TRBJ1-1
CDR3 DNA: TGTGCCAGCAGCTCCACGGCGTGGACCACTGAAGCTTTCTTT
CDR3 protein: CASSSTAWTTEAFF

V gene: TRBV20-1
D gene: TRBD1
clone size: -
J gene: TRBJ2-7
CDR3 DNA: TGCAGTGCTGGGGACAGGTCCTACGAGCAGTACTTC
CDR3 protein: CSAGDRSYEQYF

V gene: TRBV29-1
D gene: TRBD1
clone size: -
J gene: TRBJ2-1
CDR3 DNA: TGCAGCGTATCCGCCGGGACAGACAATGAGCAGTTCTTC
CDR3 protein: CSVSAGTDNEQFF

V gene: TRBV11-3
D gene: -
clone size: few
J gene: TRBJ2-1
CDR3 DNA: TGTGCCAGCAGCCTTCAGAGCTCCTACAATGAGCAGTTCTTC
CDR3 protein: CASSLQSSYNEQFF

V gene: TRBV30
D gene: -
clone size: many
J gene: TRBJ2-6
CDR3 DNA: TGTGCCTGGAGTGTCCCCGGGCTCGGGGCCAACGTCCTGACTTTC
CDR3 protein: CAWSVPGLGANVLTF

V gene: TRBV13
D gene: TRBD1
clone size: -
J gene: TRBJ1-6
CDR3 DNA: TGTGCCAGCAGCTTAGGTGCGGGGACAGTCAATTCACCCCTCCACTTT
CDR3 protein: CASSLGAGTVNSPLHF

V gene: TRBV3-1
D gene: -
clone size: -
J gene: TRBJ1-1
CDR3 DNA: TGTGCCAGCAGCGCCCGACTGGATCGAGCTTTCTTT
CDR3 protein: CASSARLDRAFF

V gene: TRBV24-1
D gene: TRBD2
clone size: -
J gene: TRBJ2-1
CDR3 DNA: TGTGCCACCAGTGACGTGACTAGCGGGGATGAGCAGTTCTTC
CDR3 protein: CATSDVTSGDEQFF

V gene: TRBV7-6
D gene: TRBD2
clone size: many
J gene: TRBJ2-5
CDR3 DNA: TGTGCCAGCAGCTTCGCGGGAGTAGGGGAGACCCAGTACTTC
CDR3 protein: CASSFAGVGETQYF

V gene: TRBV14
D gene: -
clone size: -
J gene: TRBJ2-7
CDR3 DNA: TGTGCCAGCAGCCCTAGACACTTTCCCTACGAGCAGTACTTC
CDR3 protein: CASSPRHFPYEQYF

V gene: TRBV2
D gene: -
clone size: -
J gene: TRBJ1-1
CDR3 DNA: TGTGCCAGCATAACCGGGACTGAAGCTTTCTTT
CDR3 protein: CASITGTEAFF

V gene: TRBV29-1
D gene: -
clone size: -
J gene: TRBJ2-1
CDR3 DNA: TGCAGCGTTGAAGTCCCGGGCTCCAATGAGCAGTTCTTC
CDR3 protein: CSVEVPGSNEQFF

V gene: TRBV9
D gene: -
clone size: -
J gene: TRBJ2-3
CDR3 DNA: TGTGCCAGCAGCGTAGGACTGTCTAGCACAGATACGCAGTATTTT
CDR3 protein: CASSVGLSSTDTQYF